The 29 T cell receptor beta chains given below trace back to one sample, sequenced in a study of regulatory dendritic cells for organ transplantation. Libraries were prepared by immunoSEQ multiplex PCR; TCRdb keeps only in-frame clonotypes and omits some of them. Of under 40,000 clones in the sample, about nine tenths were seen once. Sequenced input: naive CD8+ T cells from blood. Subset here: CD45RA+ naive T cells. These receptors all stem from a human donor in good health.

The chain is built from TRBV6-1 and TRBJ2-7; tentatively, D is TRBD1 or TRBD2 (5 bases each). This CDR3 region has 14 residues. V was shortened by 4 bases and J by 2 bases, with 12 bases between the two germline ends. CDR1 is MNHNS, CDR2 SASEGT, per germline. The CDR3 loop reads CASSGRDGTYEQYF. As DNA, the CDR3 is TGTGCCAGCAGTGGACGGGACGGGACCTACGAGCAGTACTTC.

The chain carries TRBV27 and TRBJ2-7; D perhaps matches TRBD1 (5 bases). The V gene's germline CDR1 is MNHEY and CDR2 SMNVEV (reference sequence). The CDR3 runs 16 residues. Trimming left V 2 bases short and J 0 bases short, with 14 bases between. CDR3 nucleotide sequence: TGTGCCAGCAGTTTAGTCGCAGGGCGGAGCTCCTACGAGCAGTACTTC. Translation: CASSLVAGRSSYEQYF.

This rearrangement joins TRBV2 to TRBJ2-5; the D call may be TRBD1 or TRBD2 (5 bases each). Germline CDR1 SNHLY, CDR2 FYNNEI. Trimming shortened V by 1 base and J by 9 bases, and 12 bases separated the two germline ends. The length of the CDR3 is 13 residues. The CDR3 here is CASSEGIRGAQYF. CDR3 in DNA: TGTGCCAGCAGTGAAGGTATAAGAGGGGCCCAGTACTTC.

J is TRBJ2-1 and V is TRBV9; D is possibly TRBD1 or TRBD2 (5 bases each). This CDR3 is built from 16 residues. Germline CDR1 SGDLS, CDR2 YYNGEE. The ends were cut back, 0 bases at V and 6 bases at J, with 16 bases in the middle. The CDR3 sequence: CASSVGDLSFINEQFF. Here the CDR3 DNA reads TGTGCCAGCAGCGTAGGGGACCTCTCCTTCATCAATGAGCAGTTCTTC.

The chain recombines TRBV18 with TRBJ2-7; possibly TRBD2 for D (6 bases). Trimming took off 3 bases at V and 0 bases at J, with 18 bases between the two ends. Per germline, CDR1 KGHSH and CDR2 LQKENI. The CDR3 has 17 residues. CDR3 sequence reads: CASSPEGTVYPSYEQYF. The CDR3 DNA reads TGTGCCAGCTCACCCGAAGGGACTGTCTACCCCTCCTACGAGCAGTACTTC.

V gene TRBV28 combines with J gene TRBJ2-7; 10 bases match TRBD1. Germline V lookup: CDR1 MDHEN, CDR2 SYDVKM. V lost 8 bases, J lost 2 bases, and 6 bases stayed unmatched. This CDR3 has 14 residues. CDR3 nucleotides: TGTGCCAGCTGCTCAGGACAGGGGGCCTACGAGCAGTACTTC. Amino acids: CASCSGQGAYEQYF.

This chain links TRBV10-3 with TRBJ2-7; 8 nucleotides agree with TRBD1. V shed 5 bases, J shed 5 bases, and the junction held 8 bases outside the gene matches. Germline V lookup: CDR1 ENHRY, CDR2 SYGVKD. This CDR3 has 14 residues. In DNA, the CDR3 is TGTGCCATCAGTCGGACAGGGAATAGCGACGAGCAGTACTTC. This encodes CAISRTGNSDEQYF.

The chain combines TRBV6-5 with TRBJ2-7; TRBD1 might be the D (5 bases). The germline V gene has CDR1 MNHEY and CDR2 SVGAGI. Trimming cost V 6 bases and J 5 bases, with 11 bases left between them. The CDR3 runs 12 residues. CDR3 nucleotides: TGTGCCAGCAGCGATCAGGGCGACGAGCAGTACTTC. This translates into CASSDQGDEQYF.

In this sample, this clone turned up once. The rearrangement joins TRBV7-2 to TRBJ1-1, with 9 positions matching TRBD1. Trimming at V came to 3 bases and at J to 4 bases, leaving 9 bases not matched to a gene. This CDR3 contains 16 residues. Germline lookup yields CDR1 SGHTA and CDR2 FQGNSA. The CDR3 DNA follows: TGTGCCAGCAGCTTCCCAAAAACAGGGGGCGGCACTGAAGCTTTCTTT. Protein: CASSFPKTGGGTEAFF.

This clone was counted a single time. The genes are TRBV28 and TRBJ1-4; D is undetermined. V lost 6 bases, J lost 0 bases, and 11 bases lay in between. The CDR3 contains 15 residues. CDR1 is MDHEN, CDR2 SYDVKM, per germline. Here the CDR3 DNA reads TGTGCCAGCAGGATTACAGCTGCAACTAATGAAAAACTGTTTTTT. This encodes CASRITAATNEKLFF.

The chain joins TRBV4-3 to TRBJ2-5; D tentatively reads TRBD1 or TRBD2 (5 bases each). The CDR3 loop spans 13 amino acids. V lost 0 bases and J lost 5, with 7 bases in between. Germline CDR1 LGHNA, CDR2 YSLEER. The CDR3 bases are TGCGCCAGCAGCCAAGATGAGGGGGAGACCCAGTACTTC. This gives the protein CASSQDEGETQYF.

The rearrangement uses TRBV5-8 and TRBJ1-1, with TRBD1 matching 9 bases. Trimming cost V 0 bases and J 0 bases; bases outside gene matches: 6. The CDR3 runs 17 residues. Germline V gives CDR1 SGHTS, CDR2 YDEGEE. The CDR3 coding sequence is TGTGCCAGCAGCTTGGAGGGGACAGGGACTCTGAACACTGAAGCTTTCTTT. Translating gives CASSLEGTGTLNTEAFF.

The chain employs TRBV27 and TRBJ1-2; the D is unclear. Germline V CDR1 and CDR2: MNHEY, SMNVEV (reference sequence). The V and J ends lost 8 bases and 7 bases respectively, with 17 bases between them. CDR3 length: 13 amino acids. The CDR3 region has the DNA TGTGCCAGCCGGCCCCGGACCACGGGTGGCTACACCTTC. It is translated as CASRPRTTGGYTF.

The V and J genes are TRBV7-9 and TRBJ2-5, with 7 bases fitting TRBD2. Trimming removed 5 bases from V and 3 bases from J; junction bases left unmatched: 15. Germline V gene data show CDR1 as SEHNR and CDR2 as FQNEAQ (reference sequence). The CDR3 is 17 amino acids. The CDR3 loop is CASSRPGGSQGKETQYF. The CDR3, as DNA: TGTGCCAGCAGCCGCCCCGGGGGGAGCCAGGGAAAAGAGACCCAGTACTTC. Combining the CDR3 with reference TRBV7-9 and TRBJ2-5 gives the whole variable domain DTGVSQNPRHKITKRGQNVTFRCDPISEHNRLYWYRQTLGQGPEFLTYFQNEAQLEKSRLLSDRFSAERPKGSFSTLEIQRTEQGDSAMYLCASSRPGGSQGKETQYFGPGTRLLVL.

This chain connects TRBV4-2 to TRBJ1-2; D might be TRBD1 (5 bases). This CDR3 is built from 15 residues. Germline V gives CDR1 LGHNA, CDR2 YNFKEQ. Trimming removed 0 bases from V and 0 bases from J, with 8 bases in between. Here the CDR3 reads CASSQESGTNYGYTF. CDR3 DNA sequence: TGTGCCAGCAGCCAAGAATCAGGGACTAACTATGGCTACACCTTC.

The V and J genes are TRBV27 and TRBJ2-7; 11 bases are a match to TRBD1. J lost 3 bases, V lost 8 bases, and 6 bases had no gene match. CDR1 is MNHEY, CDR2 SMNVEV, per germline (reference sequence). The CDR3 spans 14 residues. The chain's CDR3 is CASAPGTGGYEQYF. The CDR3 DNA follows: TGTGCCAGCGCCCCCGGGACAGGGGGCTACGAGCAGTACTTC.

This chain joins TRBV2 and TRBJ1-6; D may be TRBD1 (5 bases). The germline V gene encodes CDR1 SNHLY and CDR2 FYNNEI. Between the trimmed V and J ends, which lost 3 bases and 7 bases, there was a span of 10 bases. There are 14 residues in the CDR3. CDR3 DNA: TGTGCCAGCAGTGATACAGGAGGGAATTCACCCCTCCACTTT. It codes for CASSDTGGNSPLHF.

This clone appeared a few times. The CDR3 spells CASSLTGGTRYEQYF. CDR3 DNA: TGTGCCAGCAGCTTGACAGGGGGTACACGCTACGAGCAGTACTTC. V gene TRBV7-8 combines with J gene TRBJ2-7; TRBD1 matches at 9 bases. The CDR3 has 15 residues. The germline gives CDR1 SGHVS, CDR2 FQNEAQ. V shed 3 bases, J shed 3 bases, and the junction held 6 bases outside the gene matches.

V and J are TRBV2 and TRBJ1-1; a possible D gene is TRBD1 (5 bases). The CDR3 totals 13 residues. Between the trimmed V and J ends, which lost 6 bases and 0 bases, there was a span of 8 bases. CDR1 and CDR2 (germline): SNHLY, FYNNEI. CDR3 sequence reads: CASRDTMNTEAFF. The CDR3, as DNA: TGTGCCAGCAGGGACACCATGAACACTGAAGCTTTCTTT.

This rearrangement joins TRBV29-1 to TRBJ2-1; no firm D call. Germline loops: CDR1 SQVTM, CDR2 ANQGSEA. The CDR3 is 14 residues long. The V and J ends lost 6 bases and 10 bases respectively, with 22 bases between them. CDR3 bases: TGCAGCGTCGATTCCGACTCAGGCCTCCTGGAGCAGTTCTTC. Protein: CSVDSDSGLLEQFF.

This clone was picked up one time. This chain joins TRBV5-8 and TRBJ1-2; TRBD1 is a possible D gene (6 bases). The CDR3 contains 12 residues. Per germline, CDR1 SGHTS and CDR2 YDEGEE. The V and J ends lost 4 bases and 5 bases respectively, with 9 bases between them. CDR3 nucleotide sequence: TGTGCCAGCAGCCTAGGACAGTATGGCTACACCTTC. Translating gives CASSLGQYGYTF.

The V and J genes are TRBV6-5 and TRBJ2-7; no reliable D call. V lost 1 base and J 6 bases, leaving 13 bases between the germline ends. The CDR3 runs to 14 residues. CDR1 is MNHEY, CDR2 SVGAGI, per germline. CDR3 DNA sequence: TGTGCCAGCAGTTACTTGGGTCGAGAGAGCGAGCAGTACTTC. Amino acids: CASSYLGRESEQYF.

In its sample, this clone was seen once. The chain recombines TRBV7-9 with TRBJ1-2, with no clear D. V shed 3 bases and J shed 7 bases, with 12 bases lying between them. This CDR3 is 13 amino acids long. CDR1 SEHNR and CDR2 FQNEAQ come from the germline V gene (reference sequence). CDR3 DNA: TGTGCCAGCAGCTTTCCCCGGGTCGGTGGCTACACCTTC. It specifies CASSFPRVGGYTF. Based on the CDR3 plus reference TRBV7-9 and TRBJ1-2, the full variable domain is DTGVSQNPRHKITKRGQNVTFRCDPISEHNRLYWYRQTLGQGPEFLTYFQNEAQLEKSRLLSDRFSAERPKGSFSTLEIQRTEQGDSAMYLCASSFPRVGGYTFGSGTRLTVV.

V usage is TRBV4-1 and J usage is TRBJ2-5; D not certain. The CDR3 has 14 amino acids. CDR1 MGHRA and CDR2 YSYEKL come from the germline V gene. V dropped 4 bases and J dropped 10 bases, with 19 bases sitting between them. The CDR3 loop reads CASSPERFVPLQYF. The CDR3 bases are TGCGCCAGCAGCCCCGAAAGGTTCGTCCCGCTCCAGTACTTC.

The chain couples TRBV6-5 to TRBJ2-7; the D gene could be TRBD1 or TRBD2 (6 bases each). Deletions cut 8 bases from V and 0 bases from J, with 11 bases between. The CDR3 length is 13 residues. Germline V CDR1 and CDR2: MNHEY, SVGAGI. The CDR3 region is CASEGGSSYEQYF. DNA of the CDR3: TGTGCCAGCGAGGGGGGAAGCTCCTACGAGCAGTACTTC.

This chain uses TRBV6-1 with TRBJ2-5, with D hard to call. CDR3 length: 14 residues. The ends were cut back, 1 base at V and 1 base at J, with 7 bases in the middle. CDR1 is MNHNS and CDR2 is SASEGT in the germline V gene. In nucleotides, the CDR3 is TGTGCCAGCAGTGAAGTTCAGGCCCAAGAGACCCAGTACTTC. This codes for CASSEVQAQETQYF.

This rearrangement joins TRBV28 to TRBJ2-1; D may be TRBD2 (6 bases). This CDR3 is built from 14 residues. Germline CDR1 is MDHEN and CDR2 is SYDVKM. For the CDR3, the DNA is TGTACCGGGACTCGCGCTAGCTCCTACAATGAGCAGTTCTTC. Its translation: CTGTRASSYNEQFF.

The chain is built from TRBV6-1 and TRBJ2-7; 10 bases align to TRBD1. The CDR3 has 14 residues. The trim removed 10 bases at V and 6 bases at J, leaving 12 bases unmatched. Looked up from germline, CDR1 is MNHNS and CDR2 is SASEGT. The DNA of the CDR3 is TGTGCCATCTTAAACCGGGACAGGGGCCGCGAGCAGTACTTC. This gives the protein CAILNRDRGREQYF.

This chain connects TRBV6-5 to TRBJ1-1; unclear D gene. Germline V gives CDR1 MNHEY, CDR2 SVGAGI. The CDR3 is 13 residues long. Trimming took off 4 bases at V and 1 base at J, with 7 bases between the two ends. DNA for the CDR3: TGTGCCAGCAGTTTCTTTGGGAACACTGAAGCTTTCTTT. Encoded protein: CASSFFGNTEAFF.